This T cell receptor beta chain comes out of a study of T cells after yellow fever vaccination. The overall study: It was SMART-Seq v4 Ultra Low Input that prepared the fractions with low cell numbers. Study-wide points: In FACS-sorted repertoires, abundant clonotypes from the bulk population could appear as contaminants. A minor fraction of clonotypes spanned both CD4 and CD8 compartments.

Germline CDR1 is SGHRS and CDR2 is YFSETQ. J lost 3 bases, V lost 4 bases, and 3 bases had no gene match. The CDR3 is 15 amino acids. TCRdb reprocessed the 5' RACE reads with MiXCR, giving one entry per CDR3 protein. The sample has approximately 32,000 distinct CDR3 sequences, about 6.6% seen once. This clonotype was observed at least ten times. The material sequenced was PBMCs, either bulk or a sorted T-cell subset (CD4+, CD8+, memory, or dextramer-sorted; not recorded which), taken on the day of the first yellow fever vaccination. The chain links TRBV5-1 to TRBJ2-1; 11 nucleotides agree with TRBD2. The source of this sequence is a young man who received the YFV17D yellow fever vaccine. The CDR3 region has the DNA TGCGCCAGCAGCAGTACTAGCGGGGGCTACAATGAGCAGTTCTTC. Encoded protein: CASSSTSGGYNEQFF. The entire variable domain, with the rest obtained from reference TRBV5-1 and TRBJ2-1, is as follows: KAGVTQTPRYLIKTRGQQVTLSCSPISGHRSVSWYQQTPGQGLQFLFEYFSETQRNKGNFPGRFSGRQFSNSRSEMNVSTLELGDSALYLCASSSTSGGYNEQFFGPGTRLTVL.